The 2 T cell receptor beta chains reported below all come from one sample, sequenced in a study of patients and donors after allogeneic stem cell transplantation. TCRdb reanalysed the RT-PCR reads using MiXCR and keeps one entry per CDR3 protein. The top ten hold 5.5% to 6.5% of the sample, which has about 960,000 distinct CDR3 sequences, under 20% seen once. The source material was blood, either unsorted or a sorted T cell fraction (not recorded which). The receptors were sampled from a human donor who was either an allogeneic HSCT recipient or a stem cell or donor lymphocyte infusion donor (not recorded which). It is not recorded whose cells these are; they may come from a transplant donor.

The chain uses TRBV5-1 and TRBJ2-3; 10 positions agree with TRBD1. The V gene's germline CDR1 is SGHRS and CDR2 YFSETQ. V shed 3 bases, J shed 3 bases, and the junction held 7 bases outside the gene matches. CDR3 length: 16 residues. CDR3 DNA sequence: TGCGCCAGCAGCTCGACAGGGGGCGCGGGGACAGATACGCAGTATTTT. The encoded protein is CASSSTGGAGTDTQYF.

CDR3 residues: CASSPADRGRMNYGYTF. CDR3 nucleotide sequence: TGTGCCAGCTCACCAGCTGACAGGGGGCGAATGAACTATGGCTACACCTTC. The chain joins TRBV18 to TRBJ1-2, with TRBD1 matching 10 bases. The V segment lost 2 bases and the J segment 2 bases; nucleotides outside the gene matches: 8. This CDR3 is 17 amino acids long. The germline gives CDR1 KGHSH, CDR2 LQKENI.